These 20 T cell receptor beta chains originate from one sample sequenced in a study of siplizumab effects on memory and regulatory T cells. Sequencing was performed with immunoSEQ multiplex PCR; in TCRdb, only in-frame clones are kept and a portion is missing. The repertoire consists of approximately 91,000 clones, with just under 95% occurring once and the leading ten covering around 20%. The sequencing sample was made of CD8+ T cells sorted from blood. The origin of the receptors is a human donor in good health.

This chain joins TRBV13 and TRBJ2-5; 8 bases match TRBD2. This CDR3 spans 14 amino acids. Germline CDR1 is PRHDT and CDR2 is FYEKMQ (reference sequence). V lost 4 bases, J lost 0 bases, and 1 base stayed unmatched. In DNA form, the CDR3 reads TGTGCCAGCAGCTCTAGCGGGTACCAAGAGACCCAGTACTTC. Translation: CASSSSGYQETQYF.

The J gene is TRBJ2-7, the V gene TRBV9; 8 nucleotides align to TRBD1. The CDR3 extends over 14 amino acids. With V trimmed by 1 base and J by 7 bases, 7 bases remained unmatched. Looked up from germline, CDR1 is SGDLS and CDR2 is YYNGEE. This chain's CDR3 is CASSVRQGAGEQYF. The CDR3 DNA sequence: TGTGCCAGCAGCGTAAGGCAGGGGGCGGGGGAGCAGTACTTC.

V usage is TRBV5-6 and J usage is TRBJ1-1; tentative D call: TRBD1 (5 bases). Germline CDR1 and CDR2: SGHDT and YYEEEE. The CDR3 is 12 residues long. The V end was cut by 9 bases, the J end by 0 bases, with 9 bases between. The CDR3 loop reads CATQAMNTEAFF. The DNA for the CDR3 is TGTGCCACACAGGCCATGAACACTGAAGCTTTCTTT.

The V and J genes are TRBV11-2 and TRBJ2-3; TRBD1 or TRBD2 may be the D gene (5 bases each). V was clipped by 2 bases and J by 2 bases, with 11 bases between them. Germline V CDR1 and CDR2: SGHAT, FQNNGV. This CDR3 spans 15 amino acids. The CDR3 loop is CASSLRPGTTDTQYF. In DNA form, the CDR3 reads TGTGCCAGCAGCTTACGGCCAGGGACCACAGATACGCAGTATTTT.

The chain joins TRBV4-1 to TRBJ2-7; 7 bases match TRBD2. The germline gives CDR1 MGHRA, CDR2 YSYEKL. Trimming cost V 1 base and J 5 bases; bases outside gene matches: 5. The CDR3 covers 14 residues. DNA of the CDR3: TGCGCCAGCAGCCAAGGGCGGGAGCCTGACGAGCAGTACTTC. Encoded protein: CASSQGREPDEQYF.

The genes are TRBV19 and TRBJ2-1, with D maybe TRBD1 (7 bases). V dropped 7 bases and J dropped 2 bases, with 27 bases sitting between them. There are 19 residues in the CDR3. The germline CDR1 and CDR2 sequences are LNHDA and SQIVND (reference sequence). The CDR3, as DNA: TGTGCCAGTACCTCTAAGGGTTCGGGGTCCAGGGGGGCCTACAATGAGCAGTTCTTC. Amino acids: CASTSKGSGSRGAYNEQFF. Full variable domain (remainder filled in from reference TRBV19 and TRBJ2-1): DGGITQSPKYLFRKEGQNVTLSCEQNLNHDAMYWYRQDPGQGLRLIYYSQIVNDFQKGDIAEGYSVSREKKESFPLTVTSAQKNPTAFYLCASTSKGSGSRGAYNEQFFGPGTRLTVL.

The chain uses TRBV6-5 and TRBJ2-7, with TRBD2 matching 8 bases. This CDR3 contains 14 residues. V shed 6 bases and J 1 base; nucleotides not matched to a gene: 5. Germline values: CDR1 MNHEY, CDR2 SVGAGI. The CDR3 reads CASSFSGESYEQYF. The CDR3 DNA follows: TGTGCCAGCAGCTTTAGCGGGGAGTCCTACGAGCAGTACTTC.

This clone was seen only once. This chain links TRBV9 with TRBJ2-7; no firm D call. The V and J ends lost 0 bases and 1 base respectively, with 8 bases between them. Germline V lookup: CDR1 SGDLS, CDR2 YYNGEE. The CDR3 sequence is 14 residues long. CDR3 protein: CASSVGVSSYEQYF. The DNA of the CDR3 is TGTGCCAGCAGCGTAGGAGTCAGTTCCTACGAGCAGTACTTC.

In its sample, this clone ranks as medium-sized. The chain employs TRBV10-2 and TRBJ1-1; D is possibly TRBD1 (6 bases). The CDR3 is 13 residues long. Germline CDR1 reads WSHSY; CDR2 reads SAAADI. Trimming removed 4 bases at V and 2 bases at J, with 8 bases between. The CDR3 sequence: CASSVQGNTEAFF. In DNA form, the CDR3 reads TGCGCCAGCAGTGTACAGGGAAACACTGAAGCTTTCTTT.

This sequence joins TRBV19 and TRBJ1-1; D not certain. Trimming left V 7 bases short and J 1 base short, with 10 bases between. Looked up from germline, CDR1 is LNHDA and CDR2 is SQIVND (reference sequence). The CDR3 covers 13 residues. In nucleotides, the CDR3 is TGTGCCAGTACCACCCCCGGGAACACTGAAGCTTTCTTT. Translation: CASTTPGNTEAFF.

The chain carries TRBV4-1 and TRBJ2-4, with 9 bases aligning to TRBD2. The V and J ends lost 2 bases and 6 bases, in that order; junction bases with no gene match: 5. The CDR3 length is 15 residues. Germline CDR1 MGHRA, CDR2 YSYEKL. CDR3 sequence: CASSQIAGVVNIQYF. The CDR3 coding sequence is TGCGCCAGCAGCCAAATAGCGGGAGTGGTAAACATTCAGTACTTC.

This sequence joins TRBV7-9 and TRBJ2-7; 12 positions agree with TRBD2. Trimming cost V 5 bases and J 3 bases; bases outside gene matches: 8. CDR1 is SEHNR and CDR2 is FQNEAQ in the germline V gene (reference sequence). There are 16 residues in the CDR3. In DNA, the CDR3 is TGTGCCAGCAGCAAAGTACGGACTAGCGGGATCTACGAGCAGTACTTC. Protein sequence: CASSKVRTSGIYEQYF.

The chain uses TRBV11-3 and TRBJ2-3, with 11 bases identical to TRBD2. The V segment lost 5 bases and the J segment 3 bases; nucleotides outside the gene matches: 10. The CDR3 length is 17 residues. From germline, CDR1 is SGHNT and CDR2 YENEEA. The CDR3 bases are TGTGCCAGCAGCCTCACGACTAGCGGGACGGAGACAGATACGCAGTATTTT. It translates to CASSLTTSGTETDTQYF.

The chain uses TRBV5-4 and TRBJ2-3; 8 bases match TRBD2. The V and J ends lost 1 base and 3 bases, in that order; junction bases with no gene match: 7. Germline-derived CDR1 and CDR2 are SGHNT and YYREEE (reference sequence). The CDR3 runs to 16 residues. In DNA form, the CDR3 reads TGTGCCAGCAGCTTGTTGGCGGGAGGAGAGACAGATACGCAGTATTTT. Amino acids: CASSLLAGGETDTQYF.

The chain recombines TRBV11-2 with TRBJ2-7, with D possibly matching TRBD2 (6 bases). CDR3 length: 14 amino acids. Looked up from germline, CDR1 is SGHAT and CDR2 is FQNNGV. Trimming removed 3 bases at V and 1 base at J, with 10 bases between. The CDR3 DNA sequence: TGTGCCAGCAGCTTCGGGGGAAGGTCCTACGAGCAGTACTTC. Translating gives CASSFGGRSYEQYF. The full variable domain, with the rest looked up from reference TRBV11-2 and TRBJ2-7, is EAGVAQSPRYKIIEKRQSVAFWCNPISGHATLYWYQQILGQGPKLLIQFQNNGVVDDSQLPKDRFSAERLKGVDSTLKIQPAKLEDSAVYLCASSFGGRSYEQYFGPGTRLTVT.

The chain combines TRBV5-1 with TRBJ2-1, with TRBD2 as a possible D gene (5 bases). V lost 6 bases and J 5 bases, leaving 15 bases between the germline ends. CDR1 is SGHRS, CDR2 YFSETQ, per germline. The CDR3 spans 14 residues. CDR3: CASTAPGRHNEQFF. CDR3 DNA: TGCGCCAGCACCGCTCCGGGAAGGCACAATGAGCAGTTCTTC.

This clone came up a few times. The chain has TRBV11-2 and TRBJ2-1, with TRBD2 matching over 7 bases. Germline-derived CDR1 and CDR2 are SGHAT and FQNNGV. CDR3 length: 16 residues. The J segment lost 6 bases and the V segment lost 0 bases, leaving 8 bases of the junction unmatched. CDR3 in amino acids: CASSLEEGGPVNEQFF. The CDR3 DNA reads as TGTGCCAGCAGCTTAGAAGAGGGAGGGCCCGTCAATGAGCAGTTCTTC.

The rearrangement links TRBV7-8 to TRBJ1-2; TRBD1 might be the D (5 bases). The V end lost 4 bases, the J end lost 3 bases, and 12 bases lay between the germline ends. CDR3 size: 14 residues. Germline values: CDR1 SGHVS, CDR2 FQNEAQ. DNA of the CDR3: TGTGCCAGCAGCTCCCGAGACAGTTACTATGGCTACACCTTC. Protein sequence: CASSSRDSYYGYTF.

This clone was observed once. The rearrangement uses TRBV28 and TRBJ1-4; TRBD1 agrees at 7 bases. Trimming removed 5 bases from V and 7 bases from J; junction bases left unmatched: 10. The CDR3 totals 15 residues. Per germline, CDR1 MDHEN and CDR2 SYDVKM. CDR3 region: CASSQRQGVAEKLFF. The CDR3 DNA reads TGTGCCAGCAGTCAGAGACAGGGTGTTGCTGAAAAACTGTTTTTT.

The chain combines TRBV19 with TRBJ2-2; perhaps TRBD1 as D (5 bases). The V end was cut by 3 bases, the J end by 4 bases, with 12 bases between. Germline V gene lookup returns CDR1 LNHDA and CDR2 SQIVND (reference sequence). The CDR3 totals 15 residues. CDR3 amino acids: CASSMVGVSTGELFF. The CDR3 DNA sequence: TGTGCCAGTAGTATGGTAGGGGTGTCCACCGGGGAGCTGTTTTTT.